This TCR beta chain came from a study of blood T cell repertoires in COVID-19. For the study at large: T cells, B-cell-depleted T cells, or PBMCs provided the cDNA or gDNA that served as material.

Sequencing used immunoSEQ multiplex PCR; TCRdb keeps in-frame clones, though not all of them. The sample lists roughly 120,000 clones; roughly four fifths were seen once. The CDR3 length is 13 residues. Germline loops: CDR1 SNHLY, CDR2 FYNNEI. Trimming left V 7 bases short and J 7 bases short, with 13 bases between. The sequenced sample consisted of peripheral blood. The sequence was obtained from a woman in her sixties with acute or convalescent COVID-19. The chain combines TRBV2 with TRBJ1-4; D remains ambiguous. CDR3 sequence: CASIRTLSEKLFF. CDR3 DNA: TGTGCCAGCATTAGGACTTTGTCTGAAAAACTGTTTTTT.